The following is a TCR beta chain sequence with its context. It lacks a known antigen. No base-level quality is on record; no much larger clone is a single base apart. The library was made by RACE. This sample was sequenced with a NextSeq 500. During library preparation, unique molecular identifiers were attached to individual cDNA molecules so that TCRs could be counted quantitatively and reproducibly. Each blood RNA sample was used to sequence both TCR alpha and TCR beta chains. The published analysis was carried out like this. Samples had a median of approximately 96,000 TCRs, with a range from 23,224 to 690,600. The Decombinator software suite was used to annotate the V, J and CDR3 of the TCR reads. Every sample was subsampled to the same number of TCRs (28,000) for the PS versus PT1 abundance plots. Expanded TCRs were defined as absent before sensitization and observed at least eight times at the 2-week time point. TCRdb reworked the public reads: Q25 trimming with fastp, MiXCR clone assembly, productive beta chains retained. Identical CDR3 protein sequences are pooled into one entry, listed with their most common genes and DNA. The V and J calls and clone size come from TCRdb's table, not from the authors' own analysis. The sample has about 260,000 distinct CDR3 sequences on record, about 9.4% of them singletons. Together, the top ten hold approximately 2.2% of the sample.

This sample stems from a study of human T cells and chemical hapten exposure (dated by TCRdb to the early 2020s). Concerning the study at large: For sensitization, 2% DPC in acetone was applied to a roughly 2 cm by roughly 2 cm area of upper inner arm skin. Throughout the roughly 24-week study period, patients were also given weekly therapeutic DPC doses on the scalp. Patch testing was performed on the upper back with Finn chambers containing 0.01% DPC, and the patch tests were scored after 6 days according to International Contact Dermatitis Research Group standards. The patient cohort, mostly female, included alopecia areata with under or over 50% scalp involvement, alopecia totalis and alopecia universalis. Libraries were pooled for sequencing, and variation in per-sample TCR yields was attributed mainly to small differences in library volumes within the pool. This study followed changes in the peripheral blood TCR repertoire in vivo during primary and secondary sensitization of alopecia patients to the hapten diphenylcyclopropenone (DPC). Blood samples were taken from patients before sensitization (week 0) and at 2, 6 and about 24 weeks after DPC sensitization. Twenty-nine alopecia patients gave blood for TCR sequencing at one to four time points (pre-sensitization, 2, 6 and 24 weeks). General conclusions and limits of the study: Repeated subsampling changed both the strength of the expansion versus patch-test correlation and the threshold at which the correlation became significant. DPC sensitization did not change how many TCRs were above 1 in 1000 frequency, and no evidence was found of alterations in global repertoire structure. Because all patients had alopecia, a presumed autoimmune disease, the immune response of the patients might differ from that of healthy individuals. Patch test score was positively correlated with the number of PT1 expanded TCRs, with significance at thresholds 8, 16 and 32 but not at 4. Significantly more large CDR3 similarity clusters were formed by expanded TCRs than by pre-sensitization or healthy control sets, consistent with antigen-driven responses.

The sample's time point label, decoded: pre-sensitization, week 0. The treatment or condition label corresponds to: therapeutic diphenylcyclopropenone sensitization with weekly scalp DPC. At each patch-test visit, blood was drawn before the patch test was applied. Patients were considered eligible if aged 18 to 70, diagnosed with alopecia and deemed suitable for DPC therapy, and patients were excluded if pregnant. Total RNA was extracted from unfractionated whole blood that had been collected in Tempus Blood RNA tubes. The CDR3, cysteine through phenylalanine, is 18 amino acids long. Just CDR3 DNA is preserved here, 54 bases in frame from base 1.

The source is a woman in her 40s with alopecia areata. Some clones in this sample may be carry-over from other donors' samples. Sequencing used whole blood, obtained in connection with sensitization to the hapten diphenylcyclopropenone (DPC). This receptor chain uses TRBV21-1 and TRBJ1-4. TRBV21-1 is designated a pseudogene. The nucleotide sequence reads TGTGCCAGCAGCAAAGTTGTGGCCAGTAAAGCAACTAATGAAAAACTGTTTTTT. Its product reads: CASSKVVASKATNEKLFF.